These T cell receptor beta chains were read from a single sample in a study of blood T cell repertoires in COVID-19. The table came from immunoSEQ multiplex PCR; TCRdb's copy has only in-frame clones and leaves some out. The data show some 85,000 clones, approximately 84% seen once. The specimen was peripheral blood. The receptors derive from a man aged 65 to 85 with COVID-19, enrolled during active disease. Each CDR3 is given with its conserved first and last residue. The D gene is left open where the match is weak. The size field is filled for only some rows; it gives once, few, many or a size class.

D gene	V gene	J gene	clone size	CDR3 protein	CDR3 DNA
NA	TRBV7-8	TRBJ2-5	NA	CASSLVHYQETQYF	TGTGCCAGCAGCTTAGTCCACTACCAAGAGACCCAGTACTTC
TRBD1	TRBV7-8	TRBJ1-1	NA	CASSLQGQRPLTRNTEAFF	TGTGCCAGCAGCTTACAGGGACAGCGGCCTCTCACCAGGAACACTGAAGCTTTCTTT
TRBD2	TRBV6-2/TRBV6-3	TRBJ2-3	few	CASSLLAGGTDTQYF	TGTGCCAGCAGTCTTCTAGCGGGGGGCACAGATACGCAGTATTTT
TRBD1	TRBV28	TRBJ1-1	NA	CASSTPGGLHTEAFF	TGTGCCAGCAGTACCCCAGGGGGCTTGCACACTGAAGCTTTCTTT
NA	TRBV7-2	TRBJ2-5	NA	CASSMVEQETQYF	TGTGCCAGCAGCATGGTAGAACAAGAGACCCAGTACTTC
TRBD1	TRBV14	TRBJ2-1	NA	CASSHGASRGNEQFF	TGTGCCAGCAGCCACGGAGCTAGCAGGGGGAATGAGCAGTTCTTC
TRBD1	TRBV19	TRBJ2-6	once	CASTRDRGKSLTF	TGTGCCAGTACACGGGACAGGGGCAAGAGCCTGACTTTC
NA	TRBV2	TRBJ1-4	NA	CASSPREEKLFF	TGTGCCAGCAGTCCCCGGGAAGAAAAACTGTTTTTT
TRBD2	TRBV5-6	TRBJ2-1	NA	CASSPTSGGASREQFF	TGTGCCAGCAGCCCTACTAGCGGGGGGGCTAGCCGCGAGCAGTTCTTC
NA	TRBV6-5	TRBJ1-5	NA	CASSYAGGPQHF	TGTGCCAGCAGTTACGCCGGGGGACCCCAGCATTTT
TRBD1	TRBV27	TRBJ1-5	NA	CATRQGGNQPQHF	TGTGCCACCCGACAGGGAGGCAATCAGCCCCAGCATTTT
NA	TRBV30	TRBJ2-7	NA	CASKRDQGYEQYF	TGTGCCTCTAAGCGGGACCAGGGGTACGAGCAGTACTTC